This TCR beta chain was recovered during a study of CD8+ T cells in alopecia areata. The treatment was: oral pan-JAK inhibitor, 5-10 mg twice daily. RNA extraction was followed by reverse transcription into cDNA, which acted as the sequencing template. Sequenced by immunoSEQ multiplex PCR; TCRdb stores in-frame clones only, minus some. The sample comprises about 270,000 clones, around 64% of which are singletons, and about 0.93% rests with the top ten. The CDR3 covers 14 residues. Trimming removed 9 bases at V and 0 bases at J, with 10 bases between. The germline CDR1 and CDR2 sequences are SGHRS and YFSETQ.

This sequence was found in a human donor with alopecia areata. This chain links TRBV5-1 with TRBJ2-6; no firm D call. The specimen was CD4+ T cells sorted from blood, collected at week 52, from a patient treated with tofacitinib. CDR3 coding DNA: TGCGCCACCGCCGCGACCTCTGGGGCCAACGTCCTGACTTTC. It codes for CATAATSGANVLTF.